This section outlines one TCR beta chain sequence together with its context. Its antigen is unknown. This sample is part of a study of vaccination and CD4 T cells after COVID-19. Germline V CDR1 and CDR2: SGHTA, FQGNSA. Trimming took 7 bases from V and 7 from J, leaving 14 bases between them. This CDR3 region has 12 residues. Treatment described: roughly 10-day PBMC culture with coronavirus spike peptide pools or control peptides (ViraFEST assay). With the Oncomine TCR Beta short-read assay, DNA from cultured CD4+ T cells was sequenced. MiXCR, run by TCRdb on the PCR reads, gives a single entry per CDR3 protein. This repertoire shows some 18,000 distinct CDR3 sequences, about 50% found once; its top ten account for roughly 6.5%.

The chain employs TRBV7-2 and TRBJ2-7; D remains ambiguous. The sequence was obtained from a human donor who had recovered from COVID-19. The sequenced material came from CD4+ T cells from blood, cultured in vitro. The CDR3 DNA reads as TGTGCCAGCACCATCATGTCCGGGGAGCAGTACTTC. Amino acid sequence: CASTIMSGEQYF.